This T cell receptor (beta chain) was observed in a study of shared clonotypes between healthy human individuals (TCRdb year 2020). For context, the study as a whole: The cohort comprised two women and a few men aged 18 to 49 years. The study deeply sequenced blood TCR repertoires of five healthy adults to estimate repertoire size and the extent of clonotype sharing between individuals. Per donor, three plates each were used for CD4 naive and CD4 memory, two for CD8 naive, and one for CD8 memory. To increase sequencing depth and limit assay-specific biases, TCR repertoire library preparation and sequencing were carried out by different laboratories using diverse techniques. Between about 0.85 and 9.5 billion PBMCs per donor were obtained by leukapheresis. Results and caveats for the whole study, not just this receptor: Rarefaction of sorted-subset datasets indicated incomplete sequencing despite the large sequencing depth. Pairwise subsampling led to the expectation that sequencing depth would affect the degree of clonotype sharing among donors. Compared with non-shared clonotypes, the clonotypes found in all four sorted-subset donors had higher generation probabilities. Only blood was sampled, and tissue TCR repertoires likely differ from those in blood. Sharing across a few donors was observed for about 5% of naive CD4, about 4% of naive CD8, over 2% of memory CD4, and roughly 0.4% of memory CD8 clonotypes. The genetic and exposure-history diversity represented was limited by the small number of donors. Estimated clonotype richness was generally larger for naive than for memory subsets.

Using the deep immunoSEQ assay, multiplex PCR amplified TCR CDR3 regions from genomic DNA. Extracted genomic DNA from each cell subset was distributed evenly across all wells of several immunoSEQ 96-well plates, and each plate was treated as a replicate. For sorted subsets, around 0.2 ug of genomic DNA, equivalent to around 30,000 T cell genomes, went into each replicate PCR. The purified libraries were quantified using a Qubit 3.0 fluorometer, sized with a Bioanalyzer 2100, and then quantified again using the KAPA Library Quantification kit. Each immunoSEQ 96-well plate was sequenced on its own single-read 150-cycle Illumina NextSeq 550 flow cell. From the authors' description of their analysis: Because only junctional sequences without quality scores were contained in the immunoSEQ output, filtering matching that applied to full-length reads could not be performed. Sequences were annotated with PyIR, a Python wrapper for IgBLAST v1.9, and V/J genes and CDR3 were assigned using IMGT germline references. Reads were filtered out if the reads had weak V/J assignments (E-value above 1e-6), no CDR3, stop codons, out-of-frame junctions, or ambiguous translated residues. V3J clonotypes were defined by identical inferred V gene, J gene, and CDR3 amino acid sequence. The percentage overlap between two repertoires was calculated by dividing the number of shared unique clonotypes by the size of the smaller repertoire. Richness of each repertoire was evaluated using RTK rarefaction, the Chao1 estimator, and Recon v2.1 estimates of unobserved clonotypes. OLGA was used to compute generation probabilities for all TCRbeta clonotypes that the gDNA method yielded from a handful of donors. This immuneACCESS table, as held by TCRdb, lists in-frame sequences with V and J called but not all clones. Of the missing ones, under half trace to an unresolved V gene in checked studies; the others have no known cause. The V and J calls and the clone size are those of that table, but D and trimming were determined from the DNA. The sample table records about 2.1 million clones; more than 85% of these occur just once. 1.5% to 2% of the sample goes to the ten largest clones.

A note on this clone: Its target antigen remains unknown. No much larger clonotype is one base removed from it; base qualities were not supplied.

The CDR3 covers 14 residues, taking in both the cysteine and the phenylalanine. Here the CDR3 DNA is all that survives: 42 bases in frame from base 1. CDR1 and CDR2 (SGDLS, YYNGEE) derive from the germline V gene. A distance of 7 bases separates the germline ends of V and J, which lose 0 bases and 1 base respectively. For the CD8 naive samples, CD45RO-negative cells were positively selected for CCR7, yielding a CD45RA+CCR7+ population from which TemRA cells were excluded. The donors were healthy, HIV-negative adults with no recently reported acute infections or vaccinations. All donors were Caucasian adults living in Nashville, Tennessee, USA. Blood was obtained by leukapheresis, after which PBMCs were separated by Ficoll-Histopaque density gradient centrifugation and cryopreserved in liquid nitrogen vapor phase. Purity and quantity of every magnetically sorted T cell population were checked by analytical flow cytometry. Genomic DNA was isolated from every sorted fraction and measured by UV absorbance on a Nanodrop 2000c.

The sample taken for sequencing was naive CD8+ T cells from PBMCs. The meaning of the sample's cell subset or site label: CD45RA+CCR7+. This sequence was found in a man between 18 and 35 years old in good health. Some clones in this sample may be carry-over from other donors' samples. The receptor chain draws on TRBV9 and TRBJ1-2; a confident D gene designation cannot be given. The nucleotide sequence reads as follows: TGTGCCAGCAGCGTAGCTACAGATAACTATGGCTACACCTTC. The encoded protein is CASSVATDNYGYTF.